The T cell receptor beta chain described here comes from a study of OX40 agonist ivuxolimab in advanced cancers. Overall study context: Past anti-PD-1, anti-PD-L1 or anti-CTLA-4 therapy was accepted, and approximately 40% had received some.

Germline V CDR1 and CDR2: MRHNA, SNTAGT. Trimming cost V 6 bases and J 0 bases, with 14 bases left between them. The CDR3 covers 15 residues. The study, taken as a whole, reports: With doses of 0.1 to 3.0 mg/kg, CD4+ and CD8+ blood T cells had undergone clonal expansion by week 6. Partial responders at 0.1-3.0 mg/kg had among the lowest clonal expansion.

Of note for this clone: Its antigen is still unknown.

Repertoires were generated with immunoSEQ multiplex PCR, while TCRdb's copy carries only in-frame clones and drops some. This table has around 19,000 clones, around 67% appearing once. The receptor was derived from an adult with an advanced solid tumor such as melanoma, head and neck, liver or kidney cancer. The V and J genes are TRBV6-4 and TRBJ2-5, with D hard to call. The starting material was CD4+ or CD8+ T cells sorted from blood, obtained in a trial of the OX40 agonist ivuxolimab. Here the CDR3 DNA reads TGTGCCAGCAGCCCGACGTTCGATAACCAAGAGACCCAGTACTTC. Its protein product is CASSPTFDNQETQYF.